This record concerns one T cell receptor (beta chain) sequence. Through a sample-barcoded 5' primer and a J-beta primer mix, a second PCR was run for roughly 7 to 11 cycles. TCRdb re-called the 5' RACE reads through MiXCR, storing one row per CDR3 protein. The top ten hold more than 2% of the sample, which has 1.5 million to 2 million distinct CDR3 sequences, 49% seen once. Germline CDR1 reads MNHEY; CDR2 reads SMNVEV (reference sequence). CDR3 length: 16 residues. J lost 2 bases, V lost 3 bases, and 3 bases had no gene match. The data belong to a study of blood T cells in healthy people across ages. The sample consisted of blood. This clonotype originated in a woman aged 40 to 49 in good health. V gene TRBV27 combines with J gene TRBJ2-3; TRBD2 matches 12 bases. The DNA for the CDR3 is TGTGCCAGCAGTTTTCTAGCGGGGGGGCCCACAGATACGCAGTATTTT. Amino acids: CASSFLAGGPTDTQYF.